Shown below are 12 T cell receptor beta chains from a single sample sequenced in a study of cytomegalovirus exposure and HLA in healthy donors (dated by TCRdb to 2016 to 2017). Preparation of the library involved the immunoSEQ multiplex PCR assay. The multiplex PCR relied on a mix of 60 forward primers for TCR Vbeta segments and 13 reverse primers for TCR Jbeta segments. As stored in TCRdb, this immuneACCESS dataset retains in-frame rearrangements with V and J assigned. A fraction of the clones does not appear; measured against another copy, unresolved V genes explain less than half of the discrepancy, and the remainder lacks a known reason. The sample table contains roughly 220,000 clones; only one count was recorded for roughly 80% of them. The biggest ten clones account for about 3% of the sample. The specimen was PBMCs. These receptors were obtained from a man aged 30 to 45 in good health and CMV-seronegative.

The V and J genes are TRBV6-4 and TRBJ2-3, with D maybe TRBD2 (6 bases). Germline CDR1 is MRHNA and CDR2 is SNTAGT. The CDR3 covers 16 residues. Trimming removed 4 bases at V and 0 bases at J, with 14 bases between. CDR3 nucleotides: TGTGCCAGCAGTGTAGGTGCGGGGTTAAGCACAGATACGCAGTATTTT. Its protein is CASSVGAGLSTDTQYF.

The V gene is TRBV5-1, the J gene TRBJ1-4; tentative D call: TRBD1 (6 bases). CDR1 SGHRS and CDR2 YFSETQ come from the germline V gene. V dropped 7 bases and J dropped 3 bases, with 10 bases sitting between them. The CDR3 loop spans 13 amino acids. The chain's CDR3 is CASRGAANEKLFF. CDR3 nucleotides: TGCGCCAGCCGGGGGGCAGCTAATGAAAAACTGTTTTTT.

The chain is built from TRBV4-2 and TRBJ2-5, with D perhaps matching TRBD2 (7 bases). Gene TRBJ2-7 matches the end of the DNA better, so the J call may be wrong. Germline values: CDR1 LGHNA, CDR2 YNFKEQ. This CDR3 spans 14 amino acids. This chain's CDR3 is CASSPPGEGSEQYF. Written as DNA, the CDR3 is TGTGCCAGCAGCCCCCCAGGGGAGGGTTCCGAGCAGTACTTC.

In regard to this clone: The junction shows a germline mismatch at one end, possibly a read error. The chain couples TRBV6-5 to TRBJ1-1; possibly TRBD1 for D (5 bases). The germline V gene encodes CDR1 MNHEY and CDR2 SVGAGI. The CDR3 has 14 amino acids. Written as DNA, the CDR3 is TGTGCCAGCAGTTACCCACCTGGCCAGGGTAATTTTGTCTTT. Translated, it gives CASSYPPGQGNFVF.

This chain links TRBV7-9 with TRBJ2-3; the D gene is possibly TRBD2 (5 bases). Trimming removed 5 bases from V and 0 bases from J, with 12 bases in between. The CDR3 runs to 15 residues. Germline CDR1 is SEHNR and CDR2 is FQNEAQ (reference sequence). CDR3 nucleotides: TGTGCCAGCAGCAAGACTATTTCTAGCACAGATACGCAGTATTTT. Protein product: CASSKTISSTDTQYF.

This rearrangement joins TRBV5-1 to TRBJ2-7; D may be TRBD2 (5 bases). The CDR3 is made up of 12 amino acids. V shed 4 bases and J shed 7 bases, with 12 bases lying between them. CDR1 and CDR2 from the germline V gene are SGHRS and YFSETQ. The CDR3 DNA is TGCGCCAGCAGCGGCCCAAGGAGGGAGCAGTACTTC. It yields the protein CASSGPRREQYF.

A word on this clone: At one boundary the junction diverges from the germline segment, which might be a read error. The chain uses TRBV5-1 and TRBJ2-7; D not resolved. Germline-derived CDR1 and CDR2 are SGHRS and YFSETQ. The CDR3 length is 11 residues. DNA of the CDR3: TGCGCCAGCAGCTTGGGACCGGAGCGGTACTTC. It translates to CASSLGPERYF.

This CDR3 is CASSLAYRSYNSPLHF. Here the CDR3 DNA reads TGTGCCAGCAGTTTGGCGTACAGGTCCTATAATTCACCCCTCCACTTT. The rearrangement joins TRBV28 to TRBJ1-6; D may be TRBD1 (5 bases). Trimming removed 3 bases at V and 1 base at J, with 10 bases between. The CDR3 runs 16 residues. CDR1 is MDHEN, CDR2 SYDVKM, per germline.

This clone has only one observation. This CDR3 reads CASSEPQGGGYTF. DNA of the CDR3: TGTGCCAGCAGTGAACCGCAGGGGGGTGGCTACACCTTC. The chain uses TRBV25-1 and TRBJ1-2, with 7 bases identical to TRBD1. Germline CDR1 and CDR2: MGHDK and SYGVNS. The CDR3 has 13 amino acids. The V segment lost 2 bases and the J segment 7 bases; nucleotides outside the gene matches: 4.

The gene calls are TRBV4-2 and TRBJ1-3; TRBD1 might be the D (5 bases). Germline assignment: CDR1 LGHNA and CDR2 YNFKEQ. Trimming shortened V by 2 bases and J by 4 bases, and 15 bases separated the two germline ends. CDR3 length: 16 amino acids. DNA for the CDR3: TGTGCCAGCAGCCAATCTGCAGGGTTCTCGGGAAACACCATATATTTT. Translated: CASSQSAGFSGNTIYF.

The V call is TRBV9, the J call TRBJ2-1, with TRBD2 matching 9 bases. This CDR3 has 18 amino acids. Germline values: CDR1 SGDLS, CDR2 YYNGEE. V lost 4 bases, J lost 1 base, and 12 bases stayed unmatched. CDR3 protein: CASSLNDAAGGSYNEQFF. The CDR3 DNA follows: TGTGCCAGCAGCCTAAATGACGCGGCGGGGGGGTCCTACAATGAGCAGTTCTTC.

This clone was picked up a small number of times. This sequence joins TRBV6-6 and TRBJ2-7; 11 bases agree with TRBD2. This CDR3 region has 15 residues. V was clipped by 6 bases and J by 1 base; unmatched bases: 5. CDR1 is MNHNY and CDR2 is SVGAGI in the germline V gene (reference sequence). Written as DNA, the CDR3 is TGTGCCAGCAGCCATCTAGCGGGGGGATCCTACGAGCAGTACTTC. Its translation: CASSHLAGGSYEQYF.